Each of the 7 T cell receptor beta chains below was sequenced from the same sample in a study of tumor and adjacent non-tumor tissue in lung cancer. This sample's RNA came from whole unsorted tissue. Distant lung tissue was collected more than 3 cm away from the tumor edge. TCRbeta libraries were built with three rounds of nested PCR, modified from ARM-PCR. TCRdb reanalysed the multiplex PCR reads using MiXCR and keeps one entry per CDR3 protein. The sample has 90,000 to 100,000 distinct CDR3 sequences; less than 85% are singletons. The sample was distant non-tumor lung tissue. The receptor set was obtained from a man aged 55 to 70 with small cell lung cancer.

Turning to this clonotype: At one end the junction does not follow the germline gene, possibly because of a read error. The chain joins TRBV12-3 or TRBV12-4 to TRBJ2-4, with TRBD2 identical over 8 bases. This CDR3 spans 17 amino acids. CDR3 coding DNA: TGTGCCAGCAGTTTATCGCTTAGCGGGATCGCTAAAAGCATTCAGTACTTC. It encodes CASSLSLSGIAKSIQYF.

The V and J genes are TRBV11-3 and TRBJ2-2, with 10 bases that match TRBD2. After removal of 9 bases from V and 4 bases from J, the junction contained 20 bases not matched to a gene. This CDR3 comprises 19 residues. Looked up from germline, CDR1 is SGHNT and CDR2 is YENEEA. For the CDR3, the DNA is TGTGCCAGTAGTCGCGATGACACGGGACTAGCGCATCGCACCGGGGAGCTGTTTTTT. It specifies CASSRDDTGLAHRTGELFF.

The rearrangement links TRBV3-1 to TRBJ2-5; D uncertain. CDR1 is LGHDT, CDR2 YNNKEL, per germline (reference sequence). V was trimmed by 2 bases and J by 2 bases, leaving 3 bases between them. This CDR3 comprises 12 residues. The CDR3 protein is CASSQIQETQYF. As DNA, the CDR3 is TGTGCCAGCAGCCAAATTCAAGAGACCCAGTACTTC.

The chain uses TRBV4-2 and TRBJ2-1, with TRBD2 matching over 9 bases. With V trimmed by 0 bases and J by 9 bases, 18 bases remained unmatched. The CDR3 is made up of 19 amino acids. The germline CDR1 and CDR2 sequences are LGHNA and YNFKEQ. The DNA for the CDR3 is TGTGCCAGCAGCCAAGATCGGCGGTGGGGGACTAGCTGGACTGGTGAGCAGTTCTTC. Amino acids: CASSQDRRWGTSWTGEQFF.

Concerning this clonotype: This may stem from a read error, because a much larger clone lies one nucleotide away. The chain combines TRBV29-1 with TRBJ2-5; D may be TRBD1 (5 bases). V dropped 6 bases and J dropped 4 bases, with 15 bases sitting between them. Germline CDR1 is SQVTM and CDR2 is ANQGSEA. The CDR3 is 13 amino acids. DNA for the CDR3: TGCAGCGTCCCAGGACATGATGGAGAGACCCAGTACTTC. It codes for CSVPGHDGETQYF.

This clonotype was seen ten or more times. The V and J genes are TRBV5-4 and TRBJ1-2, with 7 bases identical to TRBD1. Germline values: CDR1 SGHNT, CDR2 YYREEE (reference sequence). Trimming cost V 4 bases and J 6 bases; bases outside gene matches: 9. This CDR3 has 14 amino acids. CDR3 amino acids: CASSPRTGVDGYTF. In nucleotides, the CDR3 is TGTGCCAGCAGCCCACGGACAGGAGTCGATGGCTACACCTTC. Complete variable domain (other parts from reference TRBV5-4 and TRBJ1-2): ETGVTQSPTHLIKTRGQQVTLRCSSQSGHNTVSWYQQALGQGPQFIFQYYREEENGRGNFPPRFSGLQFPNYSSELNVNALELDDSALYLCASSPRTGVDGYTFGSGTRLTVV.

With respect to this clonotype: One junction end does not reproduce the germline sequence, and a read error may be involved. The genes are TRBV11-2 and TRBJ2-1; a weak D match, TRBD1 (5 bases). Germline V gene lookup returns CDR1 SGHAT and CDR2 FQNNGV. The CDR3 is made up of 17 amino acids. The CDR3 region has the DNA TGTGACAGCAACTTAATGACAGCCCAGAGCTCCTACAATGAGCAGTTCTTC. Protein sequence: CDSNLMTAQSSYNEQFF.